Listed below are T cell receptor beta chains from one sample, sequenced in a study of blood T cell repertoires in COVID-19. Using immunoSEQ multiplex PCR, the repertoire was profiled, and TCRdb retains in-frame clones only, with some absent. The repertoire consists of more than 400,000 clones, with roughly nine tenths occurring once and the leading ten covering roughly 0.7%. Sequenced: PBMCs or T cells enriched from blood (not recorded which). The receptors shown here come from a woman aged 18-30 years who had recovered from COVID-19. The conserved cysteine and the conserved F or W are not part of the CDR3 here. Fields, in order: D gene, V gene, J gene, CDR3 protein. The D gene is left open where the match is weak.

TRBD2	TRBV5-1	TRBJ2-1	ASSSLSSGGHFPTDNEQF
TRBD2	TRBV9	TRBJ2-3	ASSVASGGSDTQY
TRBD2	TRBV7-2	TRBJ2-1	ASSLGASGYNEQF
TRBD1	TRBV30	TRBJ2-2	AWSVLGQGVVGTGELF
NA	TRBV10-3	TRBJ2-3	AISYRDTQY
NA	TRBV6-6	TRBJ2-3	ASSWGERTDTQY
TRBD2	TRBV4-1	TRBJ2-2	ASSPSWAGGQNTGELF
NA	TRBV6-5	TRBJ1-6	ASTLTYNSPLH
NA	TRBV7-2	TRBJ2-3	ASTLRGITDTQY
TRBD2	TRBV27	TRBJ2-5	ASSPYGGKETQY
NA	TRBV19	TRBJ1-1	ASSKAAGLNTEAF
NA	TRBV29-1	TRBJ2-7	SVEKAGPYEQY
TRBD2	TRBV7-2	TRBJ2-2	ASSLGLAGVNTGELF
NA	TRBV4-1	TRBJ2-7	ASSQLEQGYNEQY
NA	TRBV27	TRBJ1-4	ASSLGTSVEKLF
NA	TRBV7-2	TRBJ1-1	ASSPGRGNTEAF
TRBD1	TRBV7-8	TRBJ2-7	ASSLKLGTVPYEQY
TRBD1	TRBV19	TRBJ1-3	ASRFGDSSGNTIY
NA	TRBV2	TRBJ1-1	ASSFEPGQVLAF
NA	TRBV7-9	TRBJ1-2	ASSLIGGDGYT
NA	TRBV18	TRBJ1-1	ASSRGGGTEAF
NA	TRBV2	TRBJ1-4	ASSSFREELF
TRBD1	TRBV2	TRBJ1-2	ASSVAGGNYGYT
TRBD1	TRBV7-6	TRBJ2-5	ASSKGQTYQETQY
NA	TRBV5-1	TRBJ2-2	ASSLGGPGTGELF
TRBD2	TRBV11-2	TRBJ2-3	ASRRTGGTTTDTQY
TRBD1	TRBV6-5	TRBJ2-2	ASSSDRLANTGELF
TRBD2	TRBV7-2	TRBJ2-5	ASSLSLAGLEETQY
TRBD1	TRBV6-5	TRBJ1-5	ASSRDSNQPQH
NA	TRBV4-2	TRBJ1-3	ASSQETATGNTIY
TRBD1	TRBV3-1/TRBV3-2	TRBJ1-2	ASSREGTGYGYT
TRBD2	TRBV4-1	TRBJ2-3	ASSQDGTSGGRDTQY
NA	TRBV2	TRBJ1-5	ASTTVGSTSNQPQH
TRBD1	TRBV13	TRBJ2-7	ASSLRGREQY
NA	TRBV6-5	TRBJ1-2	ASSSPTAARYGYT
NA	TRBV7-2	TRBJ2-1	ASSLNRGGGPKDEQF
NA	TRBV6-5	TRBJ1-3	ASHRVNEENTIY
NA	TRBV2	TRBJ2-7	ASSDQAPV
NA	TRBV24-1	TRBJ1-6	ATGAGANSPLH
NA	TRBV7-8	TRBJ2-7	ASSLIRGIGSYEQY
NA	TRBV1	TRBJ1-1	TSQAGQGRETEAF
TRBD1	TRBV29-1	TRBJ1-1	SVGGQLNTEAF
NA	TRBV6-1	TRBJ2-4	ASSEKGRGNIQY
TRBD1	TRBV7-2	TRBJ1-3	ASSSWTGGNTIY
NA	TRBV9	TRBJ1-2	ASSEEPTPYGYT
NA	TRBV19	TRBJ1-5	ASSIEQGSQPQH
NA	TRBV7-9	TRBJ1-4	ASSPLDRGLEKLF